These 15 T cell receptor beta chains were all obtained from the same sample, sequenced in a study of shared clonotypes between healthy human individuals. Libraries were prepared by immunoSEQ multiplex PCR; TCRdb keeps only in-frame clonotypes and omits some of them. The data contain 2.3 million or so clones, about 92% of them singletons. The source material was naive CD4+ T cells from PBMCs. The subset is: CD45RA+ positively selected. The receptors stem from a man aged 18-30 years in good health. Some clones in this sample may be carry-over from other donors' samples.

The V gene is TRBV6-6, the J gene TRBJ1-4, with 8 bases aligning to TRBD1. Trimming removed 5 bases from V and 5 bases from J; junction bases left unmatched: 7. The CDR3 has 15 residues. Germline assignment: CDR1 MNHNY and CDR2 SVGAGI (reference sequence). CDR3 in DNA: TGTGCCAGCAGTCGTCCCCGGGACAGGAATGAAAAACTGTTTTTT. Protein product: CASSRPRDRNEKLFF.

V is TRBV7-2 and J is TRBJ2-7; 7 bases are a match to TRBD2. The CDR3 consists of 16 residues. Losses at the gene ends were 6 bases for V and 0 bases for J; bases not matched to a gene: 11. From germline, CDR1 is SGHTA and CDR2 FQGNSA. The CDR3 DNA reads TGTGCCAGCAGTGGTGGGCTAGCGGTCCCCTCCTACGAGCAGTACTTC. Its translation is CASSGGLAVPSYEQYF.

This chain connects TRBV11-2 to TRBJ2-7; D may be TRBD1 (7 bases). Germline V CDR1 and CDR2: SGHAT, FQNNGV. Trimming shortened V by 2 bases and J by 9 bases, and 14 bases separated the two germline ends. The CDR3 extends over 13 amino acids. The CDR3 protein is CASSLQVQGGQYF. CDR3 nucleotides: TGTGCCAGCAGCTTACAGGTGCAGGGGGGGCAGTACTTC.

V is TRBV28 and J is TRBJ2-7; no definite D call. The CDR3 has 12 residues. The germline V gene has CDR1 MDHEN and CDR2 SYDVKM. V lost 4 bases and J lost 3, with 7 bases in between. CDR3 DNA: TGTGCCAGCAGTTATTTTCACTACGAGCAGTACTTC. Amino acids: CASSYFHYEQYF.

The chain is built from TRBV5-1 and TRBJ2-7; no definite D call. Trimming removed 2 bases at V and 3 bases at J, with 15 bases between. This CDR3 contains 15 residues. Germline lookup yields CDR1 SGHRS and CDR2 YFSETQ. The CDR3 spells CASSLIQPDGYEQYF. For the CDR3, the DNA is TGCGCCAGCAGCTTAATTCAACCTGACGGCTACGAGCAGTACTTC.

The chain recombines TRBV7-9 with TRBJ2-1, with no clear D. The CDR3 has 16 residues. Between the trimmed V and J ends, which lost 0 bases and 5 bases, there was a span of 14 bases. Germline values: CDR1 SEHNR, CDR2 FQNEAQ (reference sequence). This CDR3 is CASSLAKSATNNEQFF. The CDR3 DNA reads as TGTGCCAGCAGCTTAGCGAAGAGCGCGACCAACAATGAGCAGTTCTTC.

V usage is TRBV6-4 and J usage is TRBJ2-1; TRBD2 agrees at 7 bases. Germline values: CDR1 MRHNA, CDR2 SNTAGT. The trim removed 6 bases at V and 2 bases at J, leaving 7 bases unmatched. The CDR3 runs to 15 residues. CDR3 protein: CASSSSAGTYNEQFF. The CDR3 DNA follows: TGTGCCAGCAGCAGCTCAGCGGGGACCTACAATGAGCAGTTCTTC.

This clone appeared once. The rearrangement joins TRBV25-1 to TRBJ2-3; D unclear. The CDR3 consists of 15 residues. Germline values: CDR1 MGHDK, CDR2 SYGVNS. V dropped 6 bases and J dropped 5 bases, with 18 bases sitting between them. CDR3 amino acids: CASSPSSRPQDTQYF. The CDR3 DNA sequence: TGTGCCAGCAGCCCCAGCTCAAGGCCACAAGATACGCAGTATTTT.

This clone is a singleton in its sample. This sample includes further DNA sequences coding for the same CDR3. The chain combines TRBV29-1 with TRBJ2-5; D remains unclear. The germline CDR1 and CDR2 sequences are SQVTM and ANQGSEA. The ends were cut back, 7 bases at V and 5 bases at J, with 5 bases in the middle. The CDR3 consists of 9 residues. The CDR3 sequence is CSAGETQYF. For the CDR3, the DNA is TGCAGCGCTGGGGAGACCCAGTACTTC.

The genes are TRBV29-1 and TRBJ2-3; TRBD2 aligns across 9 bases. The CDR3 consists of 14 residues. V shed 5 bases and J 1 base; nucleotides not matched to a gene: 4. The germline V gene encodes CDR1 SQVTM and CDR2 ANQGSEA. The CDR3 nucleotides read TGCAGCGTTAAGAGGACTAGCGGCACAGATACGCAGTATTTT. As protein: CSVKRTSGTDTQYF.

In DNA form, the CDR3 reads TGTGCCAGCAGCTCCTTGGACTCGACTAGCGGGAGGGCCACAGATACGCAGTATTTT. It codes for CASSSLDSTSGRATDTQYF. This chain connects TRBV9 to TRBJ2-3, with 14 bases that match TRBD2. Germline V gene sequence: CDR1 SGDLS, CDR2 YYNGEE. CDR3 length: 19 residues. V shed 4 bases and J 2 bases; nucleotides not matched to a gene: 12.

The chain couples TRBV29-1 to TRBJ2-7, with 8 positions matching TRBD2. Germline CDR1 and CDR2: SQVTM and ANQGSEA. The junction had 20 bases not matched to a gene; V was cut back by 4 bases and J by 6 bases. The CDR3 is made up of 17 amino acids. The CDR3 nucleotides are TGCAGCGTTGTCCAAGGGGCTATGGCGGGAGGCCAGGGCGAGCAGTACTTC. This encodes CSVVQGAMAGGQGEQYF.

The chain recombines TRBV19 with TRBJ2-2; 9 bases fit TRBD1. Trimming took 6 bases from V and 7 from J; bases not matched to a gene: 9. The germline CDR1 and CDR2 sequences are LNHDA and SQIVND (reference sequence). This CDR3 is 15 amino acids long. DNA of the CDR3: TGTGCCAGTAGACCCTGGGACAGGGCGGGCGGGGAGCTGTTTTTT. Its protein is CASRPWDRAGGELFF. Full variable domain (remainder filled in from reference TRBV19 and TRBJ2-2): DGGITQSPKYLFRKEGQNVTLSCEQNLNHDAMYWYRQDPGQGLRLIYYSQIVNDFQKGDIAEGYSVSREKKESFPLTVTSAQKNPTAFYLCASRPWDRAGGELFFGEGSRLTVL.

This clone has a single count. The chain joins TRBV7-2 to TRBJ1-2; D remains unclear. This CDR3 has 15 amino acids. From germline, CDR1 is SGHTA and CDR2 FQGNSA. The V end lost 5 bases, the J end lost 0 bases, and 13 bases lay between the germline ends. The CDR3 region has the DNA TGTGCCAGCAGCGCCCGACAATTTTCTAACTATGGCTACACCTTC. It specifies CASSARQFSNYGYTF.

In regard to this clone: Other DNA sequences in this sample translate to the same CDR3. J is TRBJ2-7 and V is TRBV5-1, with 9 bases aligning to TRBD2. Germline V gene data show CDR1 as SGHRS and CDR2 as YFSETQ. Trimming cost V 0 bases and J 3 bases; bases outside gene matches: 4. The CDR3 totals 15 residues. The CDR3 DNA reads TGCGCCAGCAGCTTGGTTCTAGCGGGGAACTACGAGCAGTACTTC. Translated: CASSLVLAGNYEQYF.